The TCR beta chain described here comes from a study of blood T cell repertoires in COVID-19. About the research overall: Donors in the United States, Italy and Spain gave samples during acute or convalescent COVID-19. The analysed material was cDNA or gDNA that came from T cells, B-cell-depleted T cells, or PBMCs.

As processed by the authors: Nucleated cell counts were estimated from reference gene primer amplification. Clones were sequenced by immunoSEQ multiplex PCR, and TCRdb holds only the in-frame ones, with some missing. That table gives V, J and clone size, and the DNA gave D and trimming. The data hold about 240,000 clones, with roughly four fifths observed a single time. This CDR3 is 18 amino acids long. Germline CDR1 LGHNA, CDR2 YSLEER. The ends were cut back, 1 base at V and 2 bases at J, with 15 bases in the middle. The sample comprised peripheral blood. The clonotype was recovered from a woman between 18 and 29 years old with acute or convalescent COVID-19. The J gene is TRBJ2-6, the V gene TRBV4-3; D not resolved. The CDR3 here is CASSQGVLGAPGANVLTF. The CDR3 coding sequence is TGCGCCAGCAGCCAAGGAGTTCTAGGAGCCCCTGGGGCCAACGTCCTGACTTTC.